This TCR beta chain was found in a study of blood T cell repertoires in COVID-19. The data were produced by immunoSEQ multiplex PCR, yet TCRdb's version contains in-frame clones alone and is incomplete. This table holds tens of thousands of clones, approximately 87% found once. Germline CDR1 DFQATT, CDR2 SNEGSKA (reference sequence). The CDR3 spans 11 residues. The germline V and J ends were trimmed by 3 bases and 7 bases, with 9 bases remaining between them. Material for sequencing was peripheral blood. This receptor was identified in a human donor with active COVID-19. The donor label of this sample is uncertain. The chain joins TRBV20-1 to TRBJ1-1; perhaps TRBD1 as D (5 bases). The CDR3 spells CSARGQIEAFF. DNA of the CDR3: TGCAGTGCTAGGGGGCAGATTGAAGCTTTCTTT.